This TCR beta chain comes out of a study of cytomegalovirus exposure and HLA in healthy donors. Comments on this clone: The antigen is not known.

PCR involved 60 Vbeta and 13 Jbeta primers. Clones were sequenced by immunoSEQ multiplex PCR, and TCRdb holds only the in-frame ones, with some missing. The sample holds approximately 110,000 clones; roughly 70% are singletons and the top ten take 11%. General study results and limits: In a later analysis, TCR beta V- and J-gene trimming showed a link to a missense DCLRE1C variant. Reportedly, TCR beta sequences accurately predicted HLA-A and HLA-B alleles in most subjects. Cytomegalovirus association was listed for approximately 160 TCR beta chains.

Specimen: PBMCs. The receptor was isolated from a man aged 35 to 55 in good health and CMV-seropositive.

The CDR3: CASRTEQGAVSSGANQETQYF. DNA for the CDR3: TGTGCCAGTAGAACCGAACAGGGGGCGGTTAGTAGCGGAGCCAACCAAGAGACCCAGTACTTC. The chain is built from TRBV19 and TRBJ2-5; 9 nucleotides line up with TRBD1. The V and J ends lost 6 bases and 0 bases, in that order; junction bases with no gene match: 23. The CDR3 is made up of 21 amino acids. Germline V CDR1 and CDR2: LNHDA, SQIVND (reference sequence).